Listed below are T cell receptor beta chains from one sample, sequenced in a study of blood T cell repertoires in COVID-19. The data were produced by immunoSEQ multiplex PCR, yet TCRdb's version contains in-frame clones alone and is incomplete. Here the sample spans 250,000 to 300,000 clones, approximately 90% being singletons. Sequencing input: PBMCs or T cells enriched from blood (not recorded which). The source is an older woman in a cohort exposed to, infected with or recovered from COVID-19 (not recorded which). CDR3s include the opening cysteine and the closing phenylalanine or tryptophan. The D gene is left open where the match is weak. Size values are once, few and many counts, or a class for expanded clones, and some rows have none.

>TRBV7-2|TRBJ2-7|NA|NA
CASSPDWSSYEQYF
TGTGCCAGCAGCCCAGACTGGAGCTCCTACGAGCAGTACTTC
>TRBV2|TRBJ1-2|NA|TRBD1
CASTKVGTAAYGYTF
TGTGCCAGCACCAAGGTGGGGACAGCCGCCTATGGCTACACCTTC
>TRBV9|TRBJ1-5|NA|TRBD1
CASSRQGAGQPQHF
TGTGCCAGCAGCAGACAGGGGGCGGGACAGCCCCAGCATTTT
>TRBV9|TRBJ1-6|NA|TRBD1
CASSPGQGKDSPLHF
TGTGCCAGCAGCCCCGGACAGGGAAAAGATTCACCCCTCCACTTT
>TRBV19|TRBJ1-6|NA|NA
CASSIGTAITTHNSPLHF
TGTGCCAGTAGTATAGGGACAGCCATCACTACCCATAATTCACCCCTCCACTTT
>TRBV5-1|TRBJ1-5|NA|TRBD1
CASSEGTGFEPQHF
TGCGCCAGCAGCGAAGGGACAGGGTTTGAGCCCCAGCATTTT
>TRBV19|TRBJ2-1|NA|NA
CASSIESAHEQFF
TGTGCCAGTAGTATAGAGAGTGCCCATGAGCAGTTCTTC
>TRBV11-3|TRBJ1-6|once|NA
CASSLNRASPLHF
TGTGCCAGCAGCTTAAACAGGGCTTCACCCCTCCACTTT
>TRBV27|TRBJ2-2|NA|NA
CASSRLNRALDTGELFF
TGTGCCAGCAGTCGACTAAACAGGGCGCTGGACACCGGGGAGCTGTTTTTT
>TRBV27|TRBJ1-1|NA|TRBD1
CASRRQGRNTEAFF
TGTGCCAGCAGACGACAGGGGAGGAACACTGAAGCTTTCTTT
>TRBV3-1/TRBV3-2|TRBJ2-7|few|TRBD2
CASSHTSGNHEQYF
TGTGCCAGCAGCCACACTAGCGGGAACCACGAGCAGTACTTC
>TRBV5-1|TRBJ2-6|NA|NA
CASSVTGNGANVLTF
TGCGCCAGCAGCGTGACAGGAAATGGGGCCAACGTCCTGACTTTC
>TRBV30|TRBJ2-7|NA|NA
CAWSPLQTDRNYEQYF
TGTGCCTGGAGTCCTTTACAGACGGATAGGAATTACGAGCAGTACTTC
>TRBV18|TRBJ2-3|NA|NA
CASSPRPDTQYF
TGTGCCAGCTCACCCAGGCCAGATACGCAGTATTTT